The 27 T cell receptor beta chains below were found in one sample sequenced in a study of human T cells and chemical hapten exposure. MiXCR, run by TCRdb on the RACE reads, gives a single entry per CDR3 protein. The sample yields approximately 74,000 distinct CDR3 sequences, 25% to 40% seen once. Time point meaning: patch test 1, 2 weeks after DPC sensitization. The treatment denotes: therapeutic diphenylcyclopropenone sensitization with weekly scalp DPC. This material consisted of whole blood, taken in connection with sensitization to the hapten diphenylcyclopropenone (DPC). The receptors derive from a man between 40 and 49 years old with alopecia areata. Some clones in this sample may be carry-over from other donors' samples.

V is TRBV5-1 and J is TRBJ1-2; 9 bases agree with TRBD1. Per germline, CDR1 SGHRS and CDR2 YFSETQ. The CDR3 is 17 residues long. Unmatched junction bases numbered 16, after V lost 2 bases and J lost 8 bases. CDR3 sequence (DNA): TGCGCCAGCAGCTTTAACGCCGGGACAGGGTCGCGTGAAGGCTACACCTTC. Amino acid sequence: CASSFNAGTGSREGYTF.

The rearrangement uses TRBV27 and TRBJ2-7; 8 positions agree with TRBD1. The ends lost 5 bases at V and 5 bases at J; junction bases unmatched: 8. This CDR3 region has 14 residues. CDR1 and CDR2 (germline): MNHEY, SMNVEV (reference sequence). CDR3 region: CASSNTGQEDEQYF. CDR3 nucleotides: TGTGCCAGCAGTAACACGGGACAGGAGGACGAGCAGTACTTC.

There are a few counts of this clonotype. The genes are TRBV10-2 and TRBJ2-6; D is possibly TRBD1 or TRBD2 (5 bases each). The CDR3 covers 13 residues. The ends were cut back, 6 bases at V and 9 bases at J, with 12 bases in the middle. Germline lookup yields CDR1 WSHSY and CDR2 SAAADI. The CDR3 region is CASSLRDGNVLTF. CDR3 in DNA: TGCGCCAGCAGCCTCCGGGACGGCAACGTCCTGACTTTC.

The rearrangement links TRBV5-4 to TRBJ2-7, with TRBD2 as a possible D gene (5 bases). V was trimmed by 3 bases and J by 7 bases, leaving 5 bases between them. The CDR3 totals 10 residues. Germline V gives CDR1 SGHNT, CDR2 YYREEE (reference sequence). CDR3: CASSSGEQYF. CDR3 DNA: TGTGCCAGCAGCTCGGGGGAGCAGTACTTC.

J is TRBJ2-2 and V is TRBV7-9; D may be TRBD1 (6 bases). With 5 bases removed from V and 6 bases from J, the gap between germline ends came to 10 bases. Germline values: CDR1 SEHNR, CDR2 FQNEAQ (reference sequence). The CDR3 runs to 13 residues. The CDR3 here is CASSTTGSGELFF. The CDR3 DNA sequence: TGTGCCAGCAGCACCACAGGGTCCGGGGAGCTGTTTTTT.

This clonotype was observed a handful of times. The chain employs TRBV6-6 and TRBJ2-1; 10 bases align to TRBD2. Per the germline V gene, CDR1 is MNHNY and CDR2 is SVGAGI (reference sequence). Trimming removed 4 bases from V and 3 bases from J; junction bases left unmatched: 15. The CDR3 consists of 19 residues. CDR3 in amino acids: CASSSHQSGRARGYNEQFF. CDR3 in DNA: TGTGCCAGCAGTTCCCATCAAAGCGGGAGGGCCCGAGGCTACAATGAGCAGTTCTTC.

This clonotype has more than one count but fewer than ten. The chain couples TRBV20-1 to TRBJ2-5; a possible D gene is TRBD2 (6 bases). CDR3 length equals 14 residues. Germline V CDR1 and CDR2: DFQATT, SNEGSKA (reference sequence). The V gene lost 3 bases and the J gene lost 4 bases, with 15 bases spanning the gap. CDR3 bases: TGCAGTGCTAGCCCACCGACTAGTGGAGAGACCCAGTACTTC. As protein: CSASPPTSGETQYF.

This chain connects TRBV20-1 to TRBJ2-1; D not resolved. Germline V gene data show CDR1 as DFQATT and CDR2 as SNEGSKA (reference sequence). V dropped 6 bases and J dropped 0 bases, with 9 bases sitting between them. This CDR3 is built from 13 residues. The CDR3 DNA reads TGCAGTGCCGCTTTAATCTCCTACAATGAGCAGTTCTTC. It encodes CSAALISYNEQFF.

V gene TRBV7-9 combines with J gene TRBJ1-4; D is possibly TRBD1 (6 bases). The germline V and J ends were trimmed by 0 bases and 6 bases, with 14 bases remaining between them. The germline V gene encodes CDR1 SEHNR and CDR2 FQNEAQ (reference sequence). This CDR3 is 16 amino acids long. CDR3 coding DNA: TGTGCCAGCAGCTTAGCGTCAGGGGCCTTACATGAAAAACTGTTTTTT. This translates into CASSLASGALHEKLFF.

The chain couples TRBV28 to TRBJ2-7; TRBD1 is a possible D gene (7 bases). V was clipped by 3 bases and J by 0 bases, with 18 bases between them. CDR1 and CDR2 (germline): MDHEN, SYDVKM. This CDR3 is built from 17 residues. The chain's CDR3 is CASSFEEGQFHSYEQYF. CDR3 DNA: TGTGCCAGCAGTTTTGAGGAGGGACAGTTCCACTCCTACGAGCAGTACTTC.

The chain combines TRBV7-9 with TRBJ2-7, with TRBD2 matching over 7 bases. The CDR3 has 19 amino acids. The germline V gene has CDR1 SEHNR and CDR2 FQNEAQ (reference sequence). V lost 7 bases and J lost 2; bases outside the gene matches: 23. The CDR3 DNA follows: TGTGCCAGCACCCCCCTCGGCGGGGGAGGCCCTGGAAACGCCTACGAGCAGTACTTC. Protein sequence: CASTPLGGGGPGNAYEQYF.

This clonotype was detected only a few times. The chain links TRBV28 to TRBJ2-7; the D is unclear. The CDR3 sequence is 16 residues long. Germline V gene sequence: CDR1 MDHEN, CDR2 SYDVKM. Trimming took 2 bases from V and 2 from J, leaving 16 bases between them. This CDR3 is CASSLGGSRSPYEQYF. Here the CDR3 DNA reads TGTGCCAGCAGTTTAGGCGGCTCTCGAAGCCCCTACGAGCAGTACTTC. Drawing the rest from reference TRBV28 and TRBJ2-7, the complete variable domain is DVKVTQSSRYLVKRTGEKVFLECVQDMDHENMFWYRQDPGLGLRLIYFSYDVKMKEKGDIPEGYSVSREKKERFSLILESASTNQTSMYLCASSLGGSRSPYEQYFGPGTRLTVT.

The chain is built from TRBV29-1 and TRBJ2-1; TRBD2 is a possible D gene (7 bases). With 6 bases removed from V and 16 bases from J, the gap between germline ends came to 22 bases. CDR1 SQVTM and CDR2 ANQGSEA come from the germline V gene. The CDR3 is made up of 12 amino acids. The CDR3 reads CSVSSGGGTGFF. The CDR3 bases are TGCAGCGTCTCTAGCGGAGGGGGGACGGGTTTCTTC.

V gene TRBV5-4 combines with J gene TRBJ2-1; TRBD2 is a possible D gene (5 bases). The CDR3 consists of 16 residues. The V end was cut by 4 bases, the J end by 3 bases, with 17 bases between. Germline CDR1 reads SGHNT; CDR2 reads YYREEE (reference sequence). CDR3 nucleotides: TGTGCCAGCAGCGGAGGTGGGGAGCGGATCTACAATGAGCAGTTCTTC. As protein: CASSGGGERIYNEQFF.

The chain couples TRBV6-1 to TRBJ1-1; D gene ambiguous. The CDR3 covers 14 residues. V lost 4 bases and J lost 1, with 10 bases in between. Germline CDR1 reads MNHNS; CDR2 reads SASEGT. CDR3 DNA: TGTGCCAGCAGTGCCAAGCCACCGAACACTGAAGCTTTCTTT. This gives the protein CASSAKPPNTEAFF.

To note about this clonotype: Possible read error: a much larger clone is one base away. V is TRBV2 and J is TRBJ2-7; maybe TRBD1 (6 bases). Germline assignment: CDR1 SNHLY and CDR2 FYNNEI. V gave up 7 bases and J gave up 2 bases, with 9 bases separating them. The CDR3 has 12 residues. In nucleotides, the CDR3 is TGTGCCAGCAATGGACAGACCTACGAGCAGTACTTC. Its protein is CASNGQTYEQYF.

This clonotype was counted only a few times. The V and J genes are TRBV5-1 and TRBJ1-5; D is uncertain. There are 13 residues in the CDR3. Trimming stripped 3 bases from V and 2 bases from J, with 6 bases between. The V gene's germline CDR1 is SGHRS and CDR2 YFSETQ. The DNA for the CDR3 is TGCGCCAGCAGCTCTGCAGGCAATCAGCCCCAGCATTTT. It is translated as CASSSAGNQPQHF.

Only a few counts were recorded for this clonotype. The gene calls are TRBV12-3 or TRBV12-4 and TRBJ2-7, with D perhaps TRBD1 or TRBD2 (5 bases each). The CDR3 loop spans 13 amino acids. V lost 6 bases to trimming and J lost 2 bases, with 11 bases between them. CDR3 sequence: CASRRWDAYEQYF. In DNA form, the CDR3 reads TGTGCCAGCAGACGGTGGGACGCCTACGAGCAGTACTTC.

This clonotype was seen a handful of times. The gene calls are TRBV6-5 and TRBJ2-7; tentatively, D is TRBD1 (5 bases). The CDR3 contains 17 residues. V lost 2 bases and J 2 bases, leaving 19 bases between the germline ends. Germline V lookup: CDR1 MNHEY, CDR2 SVGAGI. This chain's CDR3 is CASSYQPRVDRAYEQYF. As DNA, the CDR3 is TGTGCCAGCAGTTACCAACCCCGAGTCGACAGAGCCTACGAGCAGTACTTC.

V usage is TRBV29-1 and J usage is TRBJ2-5, with a possible D match to TRBD2 (5 bases). CDR3 length equals 15 residues. The germline V gene has CDR1 SQVTM and CDR2 ANQGSEA. V dropped 0 bases and J dropped 0 bases, with 11 bases sitting between them. The CDR3 reads CSVEDGSGYQETQYF. For the CDR3, the DNA is TGCAGCGTTGAAGATGGCTCGGGGTACCAAGAGACCCAGTACTTC. The full variable domain, its missing parts supplied by reference TRBV29-1 and TRBJ2-5, is SAVISQKPSRDICQRGTSLTIQCQVDSQVTMMFWYRQQPGQSLTLIATANQGSEATYESGFVIDKFPISRPNLTFSTLTVSNMSPEDSSIYLCSVEDGSGYQETQYFGPGTRLLVL.

The chain uses TRBV7-2 and TRBJ1-2; weak D call: TRBD1 (5 bases). The V end lost 5 bases, the J end lost 7 bases, and 14 bases lay between the germline ends. Germline values: CDR1 SGHTA, CDR2 FQGNSA. The CDR3 covers 13 residues. In nucleotides, the CDR3 is TGTGCCAGCAGCCCAGGGTGGCAGGGTGGCTACACCTTC. It encodes CASSPGWQGGYTF.

This sequence joins TRBV5-1 and TRBJ2-7, with D unresolved. Germline V gene sequence: CDR1 SGHRS, CDR2 YFSETQ. CDR3 length equals 13 residues. Trimming shortened V by 5 bases and J by 1 base, and 10 bases separated the two germline ends. The CDR3 sequence: CASRPGVSYEQYF. In nucleotides, the CDR3 is TGCGCCAGCAGGCCTGGAGTGTCCTACGAGCAGTACTTC.

This clonotype was counted only a few times. The rearrangement links TRBV7-9 to TRBJ1-4; D not certain. This CDR3 contains 15 residues. Trimming removed 6 bases from V and 8 bases from J, with 19 bases in between. Germline CDR1 and CDR2: SEHNR and FQNEAQ (reference sequence). The CDR3 region is CASSSDGYRGEKLFF. The CDR3 DNA is TGTGCCAGCAGTTCCGATGGTTACCGCGGGGAAAAACTGTTTTTT.

CDR3 DNA: TGTGCCAGCAGGAAACCGGGACATAGTCGTACTGAAGCTTTCTTT. This codes for CASRKPGHSRTEAFF. J is TRBJ1-1 and V is TRBV11-2, with D possibly being TRBD1 (6 bases). Germline CDR1 is SGHAT and CDR2 is FQNNGV. Trimming removed 6 bases from V and 5 bases from J, with 19 bases in between. The CDR3 consists of 15 residues. Supplemented by reference TRBV11-2 and TRBJ1-1, the full variable domain reads EAGVAQSPRYKIIEKRQSVAFWCNPISGHATLYWYQQILGQGPKLLIQFQNNGVVDDSQLPKDRFSAERLKGVDSTLKIQPAKLEDSAVYLCASRKPGHSRTEAFFGQGTRLTVV.

This clonotype was seen a few times. This rearrangement joins TRBV2 to TRBJ2-4; 8 bases fit TRBD1. This CDR3 contains 13 residues. Germline V gene lookup returns CDR1 SNHLY and CDR2 FYNNEI. Unmatched junction bases numbered 5, after V lost 6 bases and J lost 7 bases. The CDR3 sequence is CASSQGAWNIQYF. In nucleotides, the CDR3 is TGTGCCAGCAGCCAGGGGGCATGGAACATTCAGTACTTC.

This chain links TRBV29-1 with TRBJ2-3; D gene uncertain. The CDR3 is 14 residues long. Germline V gene data show CDR1 as SQVTM and CDR2 as ANQGSEA. V dropped 1 base and J dropped 0 bases, with 8 bases sitting between them. CDR3 sequence reads: CSVEGAPSTDTQYF. The CDR3 nucleotides read TGCAGCGTTGAAGGTGCGCCTAGCACAGATACGCAGTATTTT.

The rearrangement uses TRBV20-1 and TRBJ1-1, with 7 positions matching TRBD1. The germline V gene has CDR1 DFQATT and CDR2 SNEGSKA (reference sequence). The CDR3 runs 14 residues. V gave up 3 bases and J gave up 5 bases; unmatched junction bases: 9. For the CDR3, the DNA is TGCAGTGCTAGGGTAGTAGGGGGCGGAACTGAAGCTTTCTTT. Translating it yields CSARVVGGGTEAFF.